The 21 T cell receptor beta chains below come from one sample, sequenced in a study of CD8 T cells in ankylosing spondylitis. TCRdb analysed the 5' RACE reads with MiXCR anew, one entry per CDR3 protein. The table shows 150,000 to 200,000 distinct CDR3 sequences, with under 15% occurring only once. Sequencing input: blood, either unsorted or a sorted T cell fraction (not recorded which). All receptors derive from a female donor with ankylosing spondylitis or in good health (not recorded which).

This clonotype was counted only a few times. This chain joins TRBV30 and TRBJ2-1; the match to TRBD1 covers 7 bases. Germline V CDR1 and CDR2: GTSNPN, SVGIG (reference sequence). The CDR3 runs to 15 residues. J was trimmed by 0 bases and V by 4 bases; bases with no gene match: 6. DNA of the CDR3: TGTGCCTGGACCTTGGGACAGAGCTCCTACAATGAGCAGTTCTTC. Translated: CAWTLGQSSYNEQFF. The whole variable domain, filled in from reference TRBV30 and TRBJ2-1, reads SQTIHQWPATLVQPVGSPLSLECTVEGTSNPNLYWYRQAAGRGLQLLFYSVGIGQISSEVPQNLSASRPQDRQFILSSKKLLLSDSGFYLCAWTLGQSSYNEQFFGPGTRLTVL.

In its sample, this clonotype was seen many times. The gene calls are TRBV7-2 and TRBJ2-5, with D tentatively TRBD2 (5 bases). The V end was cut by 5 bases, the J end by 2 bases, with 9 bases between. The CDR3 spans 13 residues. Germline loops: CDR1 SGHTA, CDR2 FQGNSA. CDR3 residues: CASSKSGQETQYF. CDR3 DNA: TGTGCCAGCAGCAAGAGCGGACAAGAGACCCAGTACTTC.

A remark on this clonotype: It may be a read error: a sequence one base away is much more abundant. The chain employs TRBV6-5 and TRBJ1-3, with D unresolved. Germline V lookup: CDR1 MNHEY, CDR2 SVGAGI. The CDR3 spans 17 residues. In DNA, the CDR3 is TGTGCCAGCAGTTACACTGTGTTTCCGTTCTCTGGAAGCACCATATATTTT. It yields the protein CASSYTVFPFSGSTIYF.

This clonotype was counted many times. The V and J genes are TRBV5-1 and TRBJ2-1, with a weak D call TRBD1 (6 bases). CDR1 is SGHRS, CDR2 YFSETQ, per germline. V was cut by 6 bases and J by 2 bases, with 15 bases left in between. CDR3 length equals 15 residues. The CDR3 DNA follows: TGCGCCAGCAATGTGGGGGCTACCCCCTACAATGAGCAGTTCTTC. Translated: CASNVGATPYNEQFF.

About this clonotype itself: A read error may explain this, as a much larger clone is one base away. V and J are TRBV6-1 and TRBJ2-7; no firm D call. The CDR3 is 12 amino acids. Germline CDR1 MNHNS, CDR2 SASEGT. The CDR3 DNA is TGTGTCAGCGCCACTCGACCCTACGAGCAGTACTTC. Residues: CVSATRPYEQYF.

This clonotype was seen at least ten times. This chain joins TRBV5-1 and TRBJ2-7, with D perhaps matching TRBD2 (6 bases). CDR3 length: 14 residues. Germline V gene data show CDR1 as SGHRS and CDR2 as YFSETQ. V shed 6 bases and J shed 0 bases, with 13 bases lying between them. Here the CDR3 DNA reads TGCGCCAGCATGGGGACTCTAAGCTCCTACGAGCAGTACTTC. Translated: CASMGTLSSYEQYF.

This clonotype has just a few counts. Here the CDR3 reads CSVDDKNTGELFF. The CDR3 nucleotides read TGCAGCGTCGATGACAAGAACACCGGGGAGCTGTTTTTT. V and J are TRBV29-1 and TRBJ2-2; D call uncertain. V gave up 6 bases and J gave up 1 base, with 9 bases separating them. This CDR3 has 13 amino acids. From germline, CDR1 is SQVTM and CDR2 ANQGSEA.

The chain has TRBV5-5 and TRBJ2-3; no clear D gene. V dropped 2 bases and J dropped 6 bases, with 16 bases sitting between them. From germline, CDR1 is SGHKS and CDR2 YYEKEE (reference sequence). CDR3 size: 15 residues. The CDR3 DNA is TGTGCCAGCAGCTTATTCGACCCACCATCCGATACGCAGTATTTT. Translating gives CASSLFDPPSDTQYF. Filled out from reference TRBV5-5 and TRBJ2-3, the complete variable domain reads DAGVTQSPTHLIKTRGQQVTLRCSPISGHKSVSWYQQVLGQGPQFIFQYYEKEERGRGNFPDRFSARQFPNYSSELNVNALLLGDSALYLCASSLFDPPSDTQYFGPGTRLTVL.

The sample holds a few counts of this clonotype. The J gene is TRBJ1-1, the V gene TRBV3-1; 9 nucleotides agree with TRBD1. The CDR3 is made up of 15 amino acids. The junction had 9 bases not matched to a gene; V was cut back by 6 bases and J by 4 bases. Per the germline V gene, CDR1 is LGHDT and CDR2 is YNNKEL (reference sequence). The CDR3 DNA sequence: TGTGCCAGCAGGCGATCGGGGACAGGGTTCACTGAAGCTTTCTTT. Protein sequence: CASRRSGTGFTEAFF.

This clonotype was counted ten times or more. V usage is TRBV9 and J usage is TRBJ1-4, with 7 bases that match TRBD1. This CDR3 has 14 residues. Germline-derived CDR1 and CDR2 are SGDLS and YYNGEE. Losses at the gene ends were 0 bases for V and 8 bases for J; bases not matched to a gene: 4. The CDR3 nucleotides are TGTGCCAGCAGCGTAGGCGGGACAGAGGAAAAACTGTTTTTT. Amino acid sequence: CASSVGGTEEKLFF. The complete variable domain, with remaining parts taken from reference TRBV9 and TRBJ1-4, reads DSGVTQTPKHLITATGQRVTLRCSPRSGDLSVYWYQQSLDQGLQFLIQYYNGEERAKGNILERFSAQQFPDLHSELNLSSLELGDSALYFCASSVGGTEEKLFFGSGTQLSVL.

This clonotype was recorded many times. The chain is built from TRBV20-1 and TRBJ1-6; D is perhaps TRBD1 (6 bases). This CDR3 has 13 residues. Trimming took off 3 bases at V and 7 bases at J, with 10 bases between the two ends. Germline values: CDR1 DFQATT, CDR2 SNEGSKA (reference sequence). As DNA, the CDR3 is TGCAGTGCTAGTCAGGGGCGGAATTCACCCCTCCACTTT. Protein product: CSASQGRNSPLHF.

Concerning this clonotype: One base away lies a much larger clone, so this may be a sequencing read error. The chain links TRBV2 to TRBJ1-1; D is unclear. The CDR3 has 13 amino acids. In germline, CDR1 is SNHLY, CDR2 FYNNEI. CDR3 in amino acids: CVSSVGPNTEAFF. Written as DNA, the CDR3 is TGTGTCAGCAGTGTGGGCCCGAACACTGAAGCTTTCTTT.

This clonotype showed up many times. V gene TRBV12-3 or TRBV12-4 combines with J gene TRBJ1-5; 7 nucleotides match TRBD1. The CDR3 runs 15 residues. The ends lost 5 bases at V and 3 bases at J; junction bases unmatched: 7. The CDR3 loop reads CASSLQGGVNQPQHF. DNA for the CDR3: TGTGCCAGCAGTCTTCAGGGGGGAGTCAATCAGCCCCAGCATTTT.

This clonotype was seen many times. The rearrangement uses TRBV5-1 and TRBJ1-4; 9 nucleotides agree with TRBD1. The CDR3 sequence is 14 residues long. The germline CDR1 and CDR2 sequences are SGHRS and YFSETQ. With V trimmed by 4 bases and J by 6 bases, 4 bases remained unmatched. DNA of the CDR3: TGCGCCAGCAGCCCCACAGGGGGCTATGAAAAACTGTTTTTT. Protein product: CASSPTGGYEKLFF.

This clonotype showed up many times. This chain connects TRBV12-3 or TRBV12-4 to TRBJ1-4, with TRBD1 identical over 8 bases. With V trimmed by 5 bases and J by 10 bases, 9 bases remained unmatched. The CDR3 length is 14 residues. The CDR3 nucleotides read TGTGCCAGCAGTCCTGGACAGGGTTACGGAAAACTGTTTTTT. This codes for CASSPGQGYGKLFF.

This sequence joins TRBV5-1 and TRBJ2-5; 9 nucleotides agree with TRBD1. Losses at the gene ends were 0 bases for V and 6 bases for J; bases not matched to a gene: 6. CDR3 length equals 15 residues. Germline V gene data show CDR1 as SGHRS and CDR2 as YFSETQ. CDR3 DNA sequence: TGCGCCAGCAGCTTGGGGACAGGGGAATCGAAGACCCAGTACTTC. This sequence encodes CASSLGTGESKTQYF.

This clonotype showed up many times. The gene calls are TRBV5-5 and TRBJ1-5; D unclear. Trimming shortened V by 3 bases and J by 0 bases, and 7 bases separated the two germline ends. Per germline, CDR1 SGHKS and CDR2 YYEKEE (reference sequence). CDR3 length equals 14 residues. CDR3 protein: CASSSWDSNQPQHF. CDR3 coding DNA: TGTGCCAGCAGCTCCTGGGATAGCAATCAGCCCCAGCATTTT.

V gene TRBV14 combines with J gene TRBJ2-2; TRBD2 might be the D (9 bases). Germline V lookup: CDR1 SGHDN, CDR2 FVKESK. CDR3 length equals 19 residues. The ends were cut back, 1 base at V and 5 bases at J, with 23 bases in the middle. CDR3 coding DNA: TGTGCCAGCAGCCAAGGACAGGGGTGGACTAGCGACCGGACCGGGGAGCTGTTTTTT. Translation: CASSQGQGWTSDRTGELFF.

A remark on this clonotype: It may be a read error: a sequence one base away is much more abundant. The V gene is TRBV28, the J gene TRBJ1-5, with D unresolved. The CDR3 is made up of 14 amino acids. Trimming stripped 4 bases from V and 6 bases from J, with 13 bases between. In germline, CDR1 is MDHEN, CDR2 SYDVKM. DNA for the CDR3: TGTGCCAGCAGTTGGGGAAGGGAATGTCAGCCCCAGCATTTT. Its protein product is CASSWGRECQPQHF.

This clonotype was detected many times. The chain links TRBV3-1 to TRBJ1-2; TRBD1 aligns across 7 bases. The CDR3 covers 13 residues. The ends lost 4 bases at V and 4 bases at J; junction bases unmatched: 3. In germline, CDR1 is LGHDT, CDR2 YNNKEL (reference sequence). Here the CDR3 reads CASSLDRVYGYTF. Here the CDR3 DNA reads TGTGCCAGCAGCCTCGACAGGGTCTATGGCTACACCTTC.

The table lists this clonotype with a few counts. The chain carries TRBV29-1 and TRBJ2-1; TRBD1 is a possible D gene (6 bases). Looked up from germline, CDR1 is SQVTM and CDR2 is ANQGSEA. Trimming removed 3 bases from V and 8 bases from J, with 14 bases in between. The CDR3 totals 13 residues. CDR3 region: CSVDQGFRDEQFF. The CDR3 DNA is TGCAGCGTTGATCAGGGGTTCAGGGATGAGCAGTTCTTC.